The clone carrying this T cell receptor (beta chain) appeared a few times. Its matching antigen is unknown. Using unique molecular identifiers, the investigators prepared the TCRbeta library. TCRdb independently ran MiXCR on the PCR reads; one entry per CDR3 protein. Of 750,000 to 950,000 distinct CDR3 sequences in the sample, 15% to 20% are singletons; the top ten hold approximately 5%. These data come from a study of T-cell reconstitution after alpha-beta-depleted transplantation in children. The study, taken as a whole, reports: Several hundred graft clones that had expanded were reportedly the source of alpha-beta T cells about two months after transplant. Surviving recipient T cells and thymic progenitors accounted for the high day-60 TCRbeta diversity observed in some patients.

Germline V gives CDR1 KGHDR, CDR2 SFDVKD. V was pared by 2 bases and J by 6 bases, with 15 bases between. The CDR3 is 16 amino acids. The specimen was PBMCs, mostly from graft donor cells, collected 360 days after TCRalphabeta/CD19-depleted stem cell transplant. The chain has TRBV24-1 and TRBJ2-2; D gene unclear. The source is a male patient younger than 18 who had a stem cell transplant for acute lymphoblastic leukemia, so the T cells may come from the graft donor. The DNA for the CDR3 is TGTGCCACCAGTGATTCGTTCAACCTACGGGCCGGGGAGCTGTTTTTT. It encodes CATSDSFNLRAGELFF.